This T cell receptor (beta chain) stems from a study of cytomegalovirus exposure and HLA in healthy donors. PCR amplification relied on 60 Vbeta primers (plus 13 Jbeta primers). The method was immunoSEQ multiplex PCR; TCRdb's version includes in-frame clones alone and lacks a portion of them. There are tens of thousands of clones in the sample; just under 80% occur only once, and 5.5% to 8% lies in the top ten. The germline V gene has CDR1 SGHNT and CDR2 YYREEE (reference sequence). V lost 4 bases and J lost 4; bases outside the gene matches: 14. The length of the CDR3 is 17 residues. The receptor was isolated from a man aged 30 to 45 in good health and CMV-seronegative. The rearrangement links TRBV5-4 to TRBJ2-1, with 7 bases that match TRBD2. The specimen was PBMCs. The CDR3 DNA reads TGTGCCAGCAGCCCTGGGAGCGGGGCAGTTCGGTACAATGAGCAGTTCTTC. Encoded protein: CASSPGSGAVRYNEQFF.